This T cell receptor beta chain emerged from a study of CD8 T cells in ankylosing spondylitis. Study-wide results and caveats: It appeared that ankylosing spondylitis blood was characterized by a TCR beta motif of several highly homologous variants. Matched ankylosing spondylitis synovial fluid reportedly contained a significantly enriched population of disease-linked clones. CD8+ by phenotype, disease-linked clones were relatively rare in peripheral blood.

Quantitative molecular-barcoded 5'-RACE generated the TCR beta libraries. One entry per CDR3 protein, called by TCRdb with MiXCR from the 5' RACE reads. The repertoire includes about 500,000 distinct CDR3 sequences, approximately 11% of them detected once, and 6.8% sits in the top ten. Germline CDR1 is SEHNR and CDR2 is FQNEAQ (reference sequence). The CDR3 runs to 13 residues. Deletions cut 6 bases from V and 4 bases from J, with 12 bases between. This clonotype has more than one count but fewer than ten. Its antigen is unidentified. The clonotype was recovered from a male donor with ankylosing spondylitis. The specimen sequenced was blood, either unsorted or a sorted T cell fraction (not recorded which). The rearrangement uses TRBV7-9 and TRBJ1-1; D uncertain. The CDR3 loop is CASRPFDGTEAFF. The CDR3 nucleotides read TGTGCCAGCAGACCGTTTGACGGCACTGAAGCTTTCTTT.